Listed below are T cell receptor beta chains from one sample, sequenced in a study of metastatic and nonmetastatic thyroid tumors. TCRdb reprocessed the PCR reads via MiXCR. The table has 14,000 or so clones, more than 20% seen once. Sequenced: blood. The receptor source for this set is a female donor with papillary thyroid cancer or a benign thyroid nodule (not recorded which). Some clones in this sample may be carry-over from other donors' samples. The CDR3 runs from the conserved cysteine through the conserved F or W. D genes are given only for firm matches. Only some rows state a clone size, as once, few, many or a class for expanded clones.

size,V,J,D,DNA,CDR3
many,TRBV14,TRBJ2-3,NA,TGTGCCAGCAGTCTTGGGCACTACACTCCTCTTGTAGATACGCAGTATTTT,CASSLGHYTPLVDTQYF
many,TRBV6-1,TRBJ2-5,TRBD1,TGTGCCAGCAGCAGAAAGCCCGGACAGGGAGAGACCCAGTACTTC,CASSRKPGQGETQYF
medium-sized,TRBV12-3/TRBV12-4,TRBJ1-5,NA,TGTGCCACCACCCGGGACAATAGCAATCAGCCCCAGCATTTT,CATTRDNSNQPQHF
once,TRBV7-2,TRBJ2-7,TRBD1,TGTGCCAGCAGCCCCCAGGGGGCAAACGAGCAGTACTTC,CASSPQGANEQYF
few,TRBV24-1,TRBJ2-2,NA,NA,CATSDLSVAGGTGELFF
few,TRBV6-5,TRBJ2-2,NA,TGTGCCAGCAGTTACCCCCTATCGGGTGTGCGACGGAGCGGGGAGCTGTTTTTT,CASSYPLSGVRRSGELFF
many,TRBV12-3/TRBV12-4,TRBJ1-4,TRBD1,TGTGCCAGCAGACGCAGGACAGGGGGACAAAACGAAAAACTGTTTTTT,CASRRRTGGQNEKLFF
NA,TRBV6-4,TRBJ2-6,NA,TGTGCCGCAGCACGTGTCTTAGTCTCTGGGGCCAACGTCCTGACTTTC,CAAARVLVSGANVLTF
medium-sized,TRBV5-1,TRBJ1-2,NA,TGCGCCAGCAGTACATCTAACTATGGCTACACCTTC,CASSTSNYGYTF
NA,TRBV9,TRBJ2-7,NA,TGTGCCAGCAGCCTAACCGGGCTGAAGGAGGAGCAGTACTTC,CASSLTGLKEEQYF
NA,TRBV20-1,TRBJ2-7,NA,TGCAGTGCCACGACAGTGGCTACCTACGAGCAGTACTTC,CSATTVATYEQYF
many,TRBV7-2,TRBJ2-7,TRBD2,TGTGCCAGCAGCCCAGGGCGGGGTAGCGGGAGATTCGACGAGCAGTACTTC,CASSPGRGSGRFDEQYF
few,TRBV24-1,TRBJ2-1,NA,TGTGCCACCAGTGATGTTAGTGGGCGGGCCTACAATGAGCAGTTCTTC,CATSDVSGRAYNEQFF
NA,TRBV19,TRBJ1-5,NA,TGTGCCAGTACCCCCCTTACGGGCCTCAGCAATCAGCCCCAGCATTTT,CASTPLTGLSNQPQHF
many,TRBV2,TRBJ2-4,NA,TGTGCCAGCGGACGGGGTTGGGGTGGAGCCAAAAACATTCAGTACTTC,CASGRGWGGAKNIQYF
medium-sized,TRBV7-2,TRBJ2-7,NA,TGTGCCAGCAGTCTAGAAACTTTCTACGAGCAGTACTTC,CASSLETFYEQYF
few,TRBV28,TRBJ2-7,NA,TGTGCCAGCAGTGTGGTCTTCGCCGGGTCCTACGAGCAGTACTTC,CASSVVFAGSYEQYF
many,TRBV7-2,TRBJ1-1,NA,TGTGCCAGCAGCTTACTTTCCTGGGGGGACACTGAAGCTTTCTTT,CASSLLSWGDTEAFF
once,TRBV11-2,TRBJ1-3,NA,TGTGCCAGCAGCTCTATTCGCTCTGGAAACACCATATATTTT,CASSSIRSGNTIYF
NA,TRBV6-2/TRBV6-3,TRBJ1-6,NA,TGTGCCAGCACCAGGTGGGTGAGCTCCTATAATTCACCCCTCCACTTC,CASTRWVSSYNSPLHF